Presented here are 22 T cell receptor beta chains from one specimen sequenced in a study of CD4 T cells in relation to SARS-CoV-2 and coronaviruses. The table came from immunoSEQ multiplex PCR; TCRdb's copy has only in-frame clones and leaves some out. The table records approximately 38,000 clones, 70% to 90% of them present only once. Input material: memory CD4+ T cells from PBMCs. These receptor sequences come from an adult with COVID-19.

The rearrangement links TRBV5-1 to TRBJ2-7, with TRBD1 matching over 9 bases. This CDR3 is 15 amino acids long. Germline loops: CDR1 SGHRS, CDR2 YFSETQ. J was trimmed by 5 bases and V by 4 bases; bases with no gene match: 10. CDR3 protein: CASSPGTGLRDEQYF. DNA of the CDR3: TGCGCCAGCAGCCCCGGGACAGGGCTCCGCGACGAGCAGTACTTC. Full variable domain (missing parts from reference TRBV5-1 and TRBJ2-7): KAGVTQTPRYLIKTRGQQVTLSCSPISGHRSVSWYQQTPGQGLQFLFEYFSETQRNKGNFPGRFSGRQFSNSRSEMNVSTLELGDSALYLCASSPGTGLRDEQYFGPGTRLTVT.

The chain carries TRBV27 and TRBJ1-1; tentative D call: TRBD1 (5 bases). V was cut by 3 bases and J by 6 bases, with 14 bases left in between. CDR1 is MNHEY, CDR2 SMNVEV, per germline (reference sequence). CDR3 size: 14 residues. The DNA for the CDR3 is TGTGCCAGCAGTTTTCGGGGGGGATGGTCTGAAGCTTTCTTT. It translates to CASSFRGGWSEAFF.

The rearrangement uses TRBV6-5 and TRBJ2-5; TRBD1 aligns across 8 bases. Unmatched junction bases numbered 13, after V lost 6 bases and J lost 7 bases. The CDR3 totals 15 residues. The germline V gene has CDR1 MNHEY and CDR2 SVGAGI. CDR3 bases: TGTGCCAGCAGCACGACAGGGGACCCGTTGGGGACCCAGTACTTC. It translates to CASSTTGDPLGTQYF.

The V call is TRBV19, the J call TRBJ2-5; D call uncertain. V shed 4 bases and J shed 4 bases, with 16 bases lying between them. Germline V lookup: CDR1 LNHDA, CDR2 SQIVND (reference sequence). This CDR3 has 15 residues. As DNA, the CDR3 is TGTGCCAGTAGTACCCTCGCCGGGTTAGCAGAGACCCAGTACTTC. The encoded protein is CASSTLAGLAETQYF.

The chain employs TRBV11-3 and TRBJ2-3; 8 nucleotides agree with TRBD2. Germline V lookup: CDR1 SGHNT, CDR2 YENEEA. This CDR3 is built from 15 residues. V dropped 5 bases and J dropped 6; count of bases not matched to a gene: 10. The CDR3 loop reads CASSLSRGGPDTQYF. The CDR3 coding sequence is TGTGCCAGCAGCCTTTCCCGGGGGGGCCCGGATACGCAGTATTTT.

The chain is built from TRBV4-3 and TRBJ1-5; D gene ambiguous. CDR1 and CDR2 from the germline V gene are LGHNA and YSLEER. The CDR3 sequence is 16 residues long. Trimming removed 2 bases at V and 0 bases at J, with 11 bases between. This CDR3 reads CASSQNVLNSNQPQHF. In DNA form, the CDR3 reads TGCGCCAGCAGCCAAAACGTATTGAATAGCAATCAGCCCCAGCATTTT.

The chain recombines TRBV6-5 with TRBJ2-1, with a weak D call TRBD1 (5 bases). V was cut by 5 bases and J by 3 bases, with 11 bases left in between. The germline V gene encodes CDR1 MNHEY and CDR2 SVGAGI. The CDR3 totals 14 residues. CDR3 bases: TGTGCCAGCAGTCACCAGGGCCGCTACAATGAGCAGTTCTTC. It yields the protein CASSHQGRYNEQFF.

The V and J genes are TRBV10-3 and TRBJ1-5, with D possibly matching TRBD1 (5 bases). CDR3 size: 17 residues. The germline V gene encodes CDR1 ENHRY and CDR2 SYGVKD. Between the trimmed V and J ends, which lost 0 bases and 2 bases, there was a span of 14 bases. CDR3 bases: TGTGCCATCAGTGAGTCGCCGGGGGGGAAAGGCAATCAGCCCCAGCATTTT. It yields the protein CAISESPGGKGNQPQHF.

The chain joins TRBV6-1 to TRBJ1-5, with D unclear. The CDR3 runs to 12 residues. CDR1 is MNHNS and CDR2 is SASEGT in the germline V gene. V lost 6 bases, J lost 4 bases, and 7 bases lay in between. The CDR3 bases are TGTGCCAGCAGACGCCAGAATCAGCCCCAGCATTTT. It translates to CASRRQNQPQHF.

The rearrangement joins TRBV15 to TRBJ2-7, with D perhaps given as TRBD1 or TRBD2 (5 bases each). V gave up 5 bases and J gave up 9 bases, with 11 bases separating them. CDR1 is LNHNV, CDR2 YYDKDF, per germline (reference sequence). This CDR3 has 11 amino acids. The chain's CDR3 is CATSQPGPQYF. DNA of the CDR3: TGTGCCACCAGCCAACCGGGGCCGCAGTACTTC.

The chain recombines TRBV5-1 with TRBJ2-1; weak D call: TRBD1 (5 bases). Deletions cut 5 bases from V and 8 bases from J, with 8 bases between. The germline gives CDR1 SGHRS, CDR2 YFSETQ. This CDR3 is 11 amino acids long. The DNA of the CDR3 is TGCGCCAGCAGGATCAGGGATGAGCAGTTCTTC. It is translated as CASRIRDEQFF.

This rearrangement joins TRBV18 to TRBJ2-7; 11 bases match TRBD2. Germline CDR1 KGHSH, CDR2 LQKENI. This CDR3 has 16 amino acids. The junction had 9 bases not matched to a gene; V was cut back by 8 bases and J by 0 bases. The CDR3: CASPRLAGLSSYEQYF. CDR3 bases: TGTGCCAGCCCGCGACTAGCGGGGCTGAGCTCCTACGAGCAGTACTTC.

The chain links TRBV2 to TRBJ2-1; a weak D match, TRBD2 (6 bases). Germline loops: CDR1 SNHLY, CDR2 FYNNEI. V was clipped by 4 bases and J by 13 bases, with 20 bases between them. This CDR3 is 14 amino acids long. CDR3 sequence (DNA): TGTGCCAGCAGTGTGGGGACTCAAGGACTGGCACAGTTCTTC. Its translation is CASSVGTQGLAQFF.

Only a few counts were recorded for this clone. This chain links TRBV5-1 with TRBJ1-4; D is unclear. The CDR3 sequence is 16 residues long. The germline CDR1 and CDR2 sequences are SGHRS and YFSETQ. Trimming stripped 3 bases from V and 3 bases from J, with 15 bases between. In DNA, the CDR3 is TGCGCCAGCAGCTCTACTGGCCTGCGCGCTAATGAAAAACTGTTTTTT. Translated, it gives CASSSTGLRANEKLFF.

The chain uses TRBV7-3 and TRBJ2-1, with 7 positions matching TRBD1. J was trimmed by 3 bases and V by 5 bases; bases with no gene match: 1. CDR3 length: 13 residues. Germline assignment: CDR1 SGHTA and CDR2 FQGTGA. Here the CDR3 reads CASSPGGYNEQFF. As DNA, the CDR3 is TGTGCCAGCAGCCCAGGGGGCTACAATGAGCAGTTCTTC.

The V call is TRBV7-8, the J call TRBJ2-7, with 12 bases that match TRBD1. CDR1 and CDR2 (germline): SGHVS, FQNEAQ. The CDR3 is 15 residues long. J was trimmed by 6 bases and V by 5 bases; bases with no gene match: 8. The DNA for the CDR3 is TGTGCCAGCAGCCCACCGGGACAGGGGGCTGGCGAGCAGTACTTC. It codes for CASSPPGQGAGEQYF.

The rearrangement links TRBV19 to TRBJ2-5, with 8 bases aligning to TRBD1. The CDR3 spans 18 residues. Germline V gene data show CDR1 as LNHDA and CDR2 as SQIVND (reference sequence). J lost 4 bases, V lost 3 bases, and 16 bases had no gene match. The CDR3 nucleotides are TGTGCCAGTAGTATCAAGTCCCGGACAGGGATTTCAGGAGAGACCCAGTACTTC. Its translation is CASSIKSRTGISGETQYF.

The chain employs TRBV19 and TRBJ1-2, with D tentatively TRBD1 (5 bases). Per the germline V gene, CDR1 is LNHDA and CDR2 is SQIVND (reference sequence). V was trimmed by 3 bases and J by 0 bases, leaving 14 bases between them. CDR3 length equals 16 residues. Written as DNA, the CDR3 is TGTGCCAGTAGTATGGGGGAGGGTAGAGCTAACTATGGCTACACCTTC. It is translated as CASSMGEGRANYGYTF.

The DNA for the CDR3 is TGTGCCAGCAGCAGCGGGGGGGTCTATGGCTACACCTTC. Its protein is CASSSGGVYGYTF. The rearrangement links TRBV6-5 to TRBJ1-2, with D maybe TRBD1 (5 bases). The CDR3 spans 13 residues. V was pared by 6 bases and J by 4 bases, with 12 bases between. Germline V gene data show CDR1 as MNHEY and CDR2 as SVGAGI.

The chain has TRBV2 and TRBJ1-1; D is unclear. CDR3 length: 15 amino acids. V was cut by 5 bases and J by 3 bases, with 16 bases left in between. CDR1 is SNHLY, CDR2 FYNNEI, per germline. The CDR3 protein is CASSPGGNRHTEAFF. For the CDR3, the DNA is TGTGCCAGCAGTCCCGGAGGGAACAGACACACTGAAGCTTTCTTT.

The chain combines TRBV7-9 with TRBJ1-6; tentatively, D is TRBD1 (5 bases). CDR1 and CDR2 from the germline V gene are SEHNR and FQNEAQ (reference sequence). V was cut by 5 bases and J by 9 bases, with 14 bases left in between. The CDR3 extends over 14 amino acids. The CDR3 region has the DNA TGTGCCAGCAGCACCAACAGGCGGGGTTCACCCCTCCACTTT. Its translation is CASSTNRRGSPLHF.

This chain joins TRBV25-1 and TRBJ2-7; 12 bases match TRBD2. The CDR3 is 14 residues long. Germline V gene lookup returns CDR1 MGHDK and CDR2 SYGVNS. V trimming: 7 bases; J trimming: 3 bases; junction bases outside the gene matches: 4. This CDR3 reads CASTSGLAGYEQYF. DNA for the CDR3: TGTGCCAGCACCTCGGGACTAGCGGGCTACGAGCAGTACTTC.